This TCR beta chain appears in the sequencing data of a study of spatial heterogeneity in lung cancer. The CDR3 covers 14 residues. Between the trimmed V and J ends, which lost 0 bases and 10 bases, there was a span of 13 bases. Germline CDR1 MNHNS, CDR2 SASEGT. This clonotype has a count of ten or more. Described time point: sample taken at primary tumor resection. The donor population consisted of approximately 70 patients with untreated, early-stage non-small cell lung cancer. Whole RNA obtained from tumor, nontumor lung or frozen PBMC underwent sequencing without sorting. A unique molecular identifier was carried by every single TCR cDNA molecule. Using its own MiXCR run on the 5' RACE reads, TCRdb lists one record per CDR3 protein. The data contain roughly 10,000 distinct CDR3 sequences, more than 3% of them singletons.

The TCR originated in a female donor with early-stage non-small cell lung cancer. The sequencing used PBMCs, collected at surgery. The V and J genes are TRBV6-1 and TRBJ2-1; no firm D call. The CDR3 protein is CASSEAVGLGEQFF. The CDR3 bases are TGTGCCAGCAGTGAAGCGGTAGGGTTAGGGGAGCAGTTCTTC.